These 10 T cell receptor beta chains share one sample of origin, sequenced in a study of OX40 agonist ivuxolimab in advanced cancers. Sequencing was performed with immunoSEQ multiplex PCR; in TCRdb, only in-frame clones are kept and a portion is missing. There are about 62,000 clones in the sample; 85% occur only once, and over 3.5% lies in the top ten. Source: CD4+ or CD8+ T cells sorted from blood, taken in a trial of the OX40 agonist ivuxolimab. Receptor source: an adult with an advanced solid tumor such as melanoma, head and neck, liver or kidney cancer.

This sequence joins TRBV30 and TRBJ2-3; the match to TRBD1 covers 9 bases. V lost 3 bases and J lost 3; bases outside the gene matches: 1. The CDR3 runs to 13 residues. Germline V gene data show CDR1 as GTSNPN and CDR2 as SVGIG (reference sequence). CDR3 loop: CAWRDRGTDTQYF. CDR3 nucleotides: TGTGCCTGGAGGGACAGGGGAACAGATACGCAGTATTTT.

The chain has TRBV7-8 and TRBJ1-5, with 7 bases identical to TRBD1. CDR1 is SGHVS and CDR2 is FQNEAQ in the germline V gene. The length of the CDR3 is 15 residues. Trimming took 5 bases from V and 2 from J; bases not matched to a gene: 6. As DNA, the CDR3 is TGTGCCAGCAGCCGAAGACAGGGACGCAATCAGCCCCAGCATTTT. Translating it yields CASSRRQGRNQPQHF. Filled out from reference TRBV7-8 and TRBJ1-5, the complete variable domain reads GAGVSQSPRYKVAKRGQDVALRCDPISGHVSLFWYQQALGQGPEFLTYFQNEAQLDKSGLPSDRFFAERPEGSVSTLKIQRTQQEDSAVYLCASSRRQGRNQPQHFGDGTRLSIL.

The J gene is TRBJ1-1, the V gene TRBV7-9; D might be TRBD1 (6 bases). There are 15 residues in the CDR3. Germline V gene sequence: CDR1 SEHNR, CDR2 FQNEAQ (reference sequence). V lost 1 base to trimming and J lost 5 bases, with 14 bases between them. CDR3: CASSLGRQGKTEAFF. The CDR3, as DNA: TGTGCCAGCAGCTTAGGAAGGCAGGGGAAAACTGAAGCTTTCTTT.

The genes are TRBV10-3 and TRBJ2-2, with D tentatively TRBD2 (5 bases). Germline CDR1 is ENHRY and CDR2 is SYGVKD. This CDR3 spans 12 amino acids. Trimming cost V 11 bases and J 4 bases, with 11 bases left between them. CDR3 in DNA: TGTGCCTGTCTCCGGGGCACCGGGGAGCTGTTTTTT. Protein: CACLRGTGELFF.

This sequence joins TRBV7-2 and TRBJ2-4, with TRBD1 identical over 12 bases. The CDR3 length is 16 residues. The junction had 7 bases not matched to a gene; V was cut back by 5 bases and J by 5 bases. Germline loops: CDR1 SGHTA, CDR2 FQGNSA. The CDR3 is CASSLGDRGRENIQYF. The CDR3 DNA sequence: TGTGCCAGCAGCCTAGGGGACAGGGGGCGCGAAAACATTCAGTACTTC.

The chain joins TRBV6-5 to TRBJ2-7; possible D gene TRBD2, 5 bases. The CDR3 contains 14 residues. Germline V CDR1 and CDR2: MNHEY, SVGAGI. The ends were cut back, 5 bases at V and 0 bases at J, with 11 bases in the middle. This chain's CDR3 is CASSRDEGSYEQYF. The CDR3 DNA reads as TGTGCCAGCAGTAGGGATGAGGGCTCCTACGAGCAGTACTTC.

V is TRBV18 and J is TRBJ2-7, with TRBD2 as a possible D gene (5 bases). The V end lost 4 bases, the J end lost 2 bases, and 9 bases lay between the germline ends. This CDR3 is 13 amino acids long. The germline V gene has CDR1 KGHSH and CDR2 LQKENI. The DNA of the CDR3 is TGTGCCAGCTCACTCCCCGGGGCCTACGAGCAGTACTTC. It translates to CASSLPGAYEQYF.

The rearrangement links TRBV7-8 to TRBJ2-7; D not resolved. CDR3 length equals 13 residues. Germline CDR1 is SGHVS and CDR2 is FQNEAQ. Trimming took 4 bases from V and 3 from J, leaving 10 bases between them. Written as DNA, the CDR3 is TGTGCCAGCAGCTCGTCGACCCGCTACGAGCAGTACTTC. Translating it yields CASSSSTRYEQYF.

The table lists this clone with a count of one. An end of the junction does not agree with germline; a read error may underlie this. The J gene is TRBJ2-3, the V gene TRBV7-7; 7 bases fit TRBD1. Germline CDR1 is SSHAT and CDR2 is FNYEAQ (reference sequence). The CDR3 length is 14 residues. In DNA form, the CDR3 reads TGTGCTAGCAGCCCCGTGACAGGGTCAGATACGCAGTATTTT. It specifies CASSPVTGSDTQYF.

Here the CDR3 DNA reads TGTGCCAGCAGAGAGCGACAGGGGAACACTGAAGCTTTCTTT. Translated, it gives CASRERQGNTEAFF. The chain carries TRBV6-6 and TRBJ1-1, with 7 bases fitting TRBD1. Germline CDR1 and CDR2: MNHNY and SVGAGI (reference sequence). With V trimmed by 6 bases and J by 1 base, 5 bases remained unmatched. The CDR3 is made up of 14 amino acids.